This is a list of T cell receptor beta chains from one sample in a study of cytomegalovirus exposure and HLA in healthy donors. This table comes from immunoSEQ multiplex PCR, and its TCRdb copy is limited to in-frame clones, with some not included. The data hold around 180,000 clones, with over 60% observed a single time. The sample taken for sequencing was PBMCs. The receptors derive from a girl aged 5-17 years in good health and CMV-seronegative. Both conserved end residues are part of each CDR3. Fields, in order: D gene, clone size, J gene, V gene, CDR3 DNA, CDR3 protein. The D gene is left open where the match is weak. Clone size, where shown, is once, few, many, or a class for clones that have expanded.

>TRBD1|NA|TRBJ1-3|TRBV6-5
TGTGCCAGCAGTGGGGACAGCTTTGGAAACACCATATATTTT
CASSGDSFGNTIYF
>TRBD2|NA|TRBJ2-3|TRBV9
TGTGCCAGCAGCGCTAGCGGGGGGGCCCCAGATACGCAGTATTTT
CASSASGGAPDTQYF
>TRBD1|NA|TRBJ1-1|TRBV5-1
TGCGCCAGCAGCTTGGGGTGGGACCTTACAGGGGACACTGAAGCTTTCTTT
CASSLGWDLTGDTEAFF
>TRBD1|few|TRBJ1-1|TRBV18
TGTGCCAGCTCACCACCCCAAACAGGGGGAGTCCCGAAAGAAGCTTTCTTT
CASSPPQTGGVPKEAFF
>NA|NA|TRBJ1-1|TRBV18
TGTGCCAGCTCACGTCCGGGGGGCACTGAAGCTTTCTTT
CASSRPGGTEAFF
>TRBD1|NA|TRBJ1-6|TRBV18
TGTGCCAGCTCTACCGGGACAGGGAATTCACCCCTCCACTTT
CASSTGTGNSPLHF
>TRBD2|NA|TRBJ2-7|TRBV19
TGTGCCAGTATGGGGACTAGCGGCTCCTACGAGCAGTACTTC
CASMGTSGSYEQYF
>NA|once|TRBJ2-7|TRBV18
TGTGCCAGCTCACCACTTAGGAGGGGGCGCCGGCGCGAGCAGTACTTC
CASSPLRRGRRREQYF
>NA|NA|TRBJ2-7|TRBV2
TGTGCCAGCAGTGAAGCGCTTGGACAGCACGAGCAGTACTTC
CASSEALGQHEQYF
>NA|NA|TRBJ1-6|TRBV7-3
TGTGCCAGCAGCTTAAGAGGGTCGGTCTCACCCCTCCACTTT
CASSLRGSVSPLHF
>TRBD1|NA|TRBJ1-1|TRBV30
TGTGCCTGGAGTCACAGGACAGGGATCCCTGAAGCTTTCTTT
CAWSHRTGIPEAFF
>NA|NA|TRBJ1-4|TRBV19
TGTGCCAGTAACGCGGGGTGGTCAGCTGAAAAACTGTTTTTT
CASNAGWSAEKLFF
>NA|NA|TRBJ2-3|TRBV2
TGTGCCAGCAGTGAAGACAGGGAGGATACGCAGTATTTT
CASSEDREDTQYF
>NA|once|TRBJ1-2|TRBV5-4
TGTGCCAGCAGCCTGACGGGGGACTATGGCTACACCTTC
CASSLTGDYGYTF
>TRBD2|NA|TRBJ2-3|TRBV7-9
TGTGCCAGCAGCTCCAAAATAGCGGGGGCAGATACGCAGTATTTT
CASSSKIAGADTQYF